Reported below is one T cell receptor (beta chain). Its antigen is not identified. The data were taken from a study of shared clonotypes between healthy human individuals. Study information: A couple of women and three men aged 18 to 49 served as donors. Each donor's CD4 naive and CD4 memory cells filled three plates apiece, CD8 naive two, and CD8 memory one. Study-level results: Clonotypes shared by all four sorted-subset donors had higher generation probabilities than non-shared clonotypes. Researchers sampled only blood; tissue repertoires likely differ.

This CDR3 is 16 amino acids long. V was trimmed by 0 bases and J by 5 bases, leaving 17 bases between them. Germline V gene sequence: CDR1 SGDLS, CDR2 YYNGEE. The repertoire was sequenced with immunoSEQ multiplex PCR; TCRdb's copy has only in-frame clones and lacks some. In the table there are 2 million to 2.5 million clones, around 95% of which are singletons. The sequenced material came from naive CD4+ T cells sorted from blood. Described subset: CD45RA+ positively selected. This sequence joins TRBV9 and TRBJ2-5; D perhaps matches TRBD2 (5 bases). This clonotype originated in a man between 18 and 35 years old in good health. In DNA, the CDR3 is TGTGCCAGCAGCGTAGGGAACGCGGGTATCGCGGAGACCCAGTACTTC. It specifies CASSVGNAGIAETQYF.